The sequence of this T cell receptor (beta chain) was determined in a study of blood T cells in healthy people across ages. This clonotype has ten or more counts. V dropped 8 bases and J dropped 1; count of bases not matched to a gene: 4. Germline loops: CDR1 MDHEN, CDR2 SYDVKM. CDR3 length equals 14 residues. A second PCR, run for 7 to 11 cycles, used a sample-barcoded 5' primer plus a J-beta primer mix. Each CDR3 protein is one row after TCRdb ran MiXCR on the 5' RACE reads. The sample contains hundreds of thousands of distinct CDR3 sequences, approximately 59% of which appear only once. Input material: blood. The gene calls are TRBV28 and TRBJ1-1; 10 nucleotides match TRBD1. The TCR originated in a man between 60 and 75 years old in good health. The CDR3 bases are TGTGCCAGCCGGGACAGGGGCAGGAACACTGAAGCTTTCTTT. Translated: CASRDRGRNTEAFF. The whole variable domain, remainder taken from reference TRBV28 and TRBJ1-1, is DVKVTQSSRYLVKRTGEKVFLECVQDMDHENMFWYRQDPGLGLRLIYFSYDVKMKEKGDIPEGYSVSREKKERFSLILESASTNQTSMYLCASRDRGRNTEAFFGQGTRLTVV.